The 12 T cell receptor beta chains below were found in one sample sequenced in a study of T cell changes during pregnancy in multiple sclerosis. Profiled with immunoSEQ multiplex PCR; TCRdb holds only in-frame clones, not every one. The sample includes approximately 60,000 clones, roughly 87% of them seen just once. Source: peripheral blood, taken in the third trimester of pregnancy. These receptors were obtained from a female donor in good health, enrolled as a control in a pregnancy study.

In DNA form, the CDR3 reads TGTGCCAGCAGCGTAGGACAGGGGGCCTACGAGCAGTACTTC. This sequence encodes CASSVGQGAYEQYF. V gene TRBV9 combines with J gene TRBJ2-7, with 9 bases identical to TRBD1. V was pared by 0 bases and J by 2 bases, with 0 bases of the junction left unmatched. CDR1 and CDR2 (germline): SGDLS, YYNGEE. The CDR3 is made up of 14 amino acids.

The chain links TRBV7-9 to TRBJ2-4; 12 nucleotides agree with TRBD2. With 2 bases clipped from V and 3 bases from J, the junction kept 11 bases outside the gene matches. The CDR3 has 19 residues. Germline CDR1 SEHNR, CDR2 FQNEAQ (reference sequence). The CDR3 here is CASSLPASGGAGGKNIQYF. CDR3 coding DNA: TGTGCCAGCAGCTTACCAGCTAGCGGGGGGGCGGGAGGCAAAAACATTCAGTACTTC. Together with reference TRBV7-9 and TRBJ2-4, the CDR3 gives the full variable domain: DTGVSQNPRHKITKRGQNVTFRCDPISEHNRLYWYRQTLGQGPEFLTYFQNEAQLEKSRLLSDRFSAERPKGSFSTLEIQRTEQGDSAMYLCASSLPASGGAGGKNIQYFGAGTRLSVL.

Only one count was recorded for this clone. V is TRBV6-1 and J is TRBJ1-5; D is possibly TRBD1 (6 bases). Looked up from germline, CDR1 is MNHNS and CDR2 is SASEGT. The CDR3 is 19 amino acids. The V gene lost 4 bases and the J gene lost 5 bases, with 27 bases spanning the gap. The CDR3 DNA sequence: TGTGCCAGCAGTGTACCGGGACAAGGGGACGAGGGTTGGGATCAGCCCCAGCATTTT. Translating gives CASSVPGQGDEGWDQPQHF.

The rearrangement joins TRBV2 to TRBJ2-1; D unresolved. The germline V and J ends were trimmed by 5 bases and 7 bases, with 12 bases remaining between them. Germline CDR1 and CDR2: SNHLY and FYNNEI. The CDR3 has 13 residues. The CDR3 region has the DNA TGTGCCAGCAGTCTAGAGGTGGTGAATGAGCAGTTCTTC. Translating it yields CASSLEVVNEQFF.

The V call is TRBV11-2, the J call TRBJ2-2; 7 nucleotides align to TRBD1. CDR1 is SGHAT, CDR2 FQNNGV, per germline. The V gene end was trimmed by 0 bases and the J gene end by 0 bases; junction bases not matched to a gene: 4. CDR3 length equals 17 residues. CDR3 DNA: TGTGCCAGCAGCTTAGAACGGACAGGCGCGAACACCGGGGAGCTGTTTTTT. Amino acids: CASSLERTGANTGELFF.

The chain carries TRBV13 and TRBJ2-1; perhaps TRBD2 as D (5 bases). With 1 base removed from V and 8 bases from J, the gap between germline ends came to 18 bases. Germline V lookup: CDR1 PRHDT, CDR2 FYEKMQ (reference sequence). The CDR3 totals 16 residues. The CDR3 DNA is TGTGCCAGCAGCTTAGTGTCGCTAGGACTTACATATGAGCAGTTCTTC. It translates to CASSLVSLGLTYEQFF. Complete variable domain (other parts from reference TRBV13 and TRBJ2-1): AAGVIQSPRHLIKEKRETATLKCYPIPRHDTVYWYQQGPGQDPQFLISFYEKMQSDKGSIPDRFSAQQFSDYHSELNMSSLELGDSALYFCASSLVSLGLTYEQFFGPGTRLTVL.

This chain connects TRBV2 to TRBJ1-1, with 8 bases aligning to TRBD1. V lost 4 bases and J lost 6; bases outside the gene matches: 10. The germline gives CDR1 SNHLY, CDR2 FYNNEI. CDR3 length: 15 residues. CDR3 nucleotides: TGTGCCAGCAGTGCCGATCAGGGGGCTGTTGCTGAAGCTTTCTTT. Translating gives CASSADQGAVAEAFF.

The CDR3 sequence is CSVLTGSSNQPQHF. The CDR3 DNA reads as TGCAGCGTTTTGACTGGCTCCAGCAATCAGCCCCAGCATTTT. This chain connects TRBV29-1 to TRBJ1-5; D unclear. The CDR3 has 14 residues. The germline gives CDR1 SQVTM, CDR2 ANQGSEA. Between the trimmed V and J ends, which lost 5 bases and 1 base, there was a span of 12 bases.

J is TRBJ2-5 and V is TRBV7-9; a weak D match, TRBD1 (5 bases). This CDR3 is 15 amino acids long. Germline V gives CDR1 SEHNR, CDR2 FQNEAQ (reference sequence). Trimming cost V 5 bases and J 5 bases, with 18 bases left between them. Here the CDR3 reads CASSLEGVGAETQYF. CDR3 coding DNA: TGTGCCAGCAGCCTAGAAGGGGTAGGGGCCGAGACCCAGTACTTC.

Here the CDR3 reads CASSLARGSYNEQFF. CDR3 nucleotide sequence: TGCGCCAGCAGCTTGGCCCGGGGATCCTACAATGAGCAGTTCTTC. The chain recombines TRBV5-1 with TRBJ2-1; D is possibly TRBD2 (5 bases). The length of the CDR3 is 15 residues. Looked up from germline, CDR1 is SGHRS and CDR2 is YFSETQ. V gave up 0 bases and J gave up 1 base, with 8 bases separating them. The whole variable domain, filled in from reference TRBV5-1 and TRBJ2-1, reads KAGVTQTPRYLIKTRGQQVTLSCSPISGHRSVSWYQQTPGQGLQFLFEYFSETQRNKGNFPGRFSGRQFSNSRSEMNVSTLELGDSALYLCASSLARGSYNEQFFGPGTRLTVL.

The J gene is TRBJ1-1, the V gene TRBV4-2; TRBD1 is a possible D gene (5 bases). The CDR3 is made up of 15 amino acids. Germline V gene data show CDR1 as LGHNA and CDR2 as YNFKEQ. The V gene lost 1 base and the J gene lost 3 bases, with 12 bases spanning the gap. CDR3 nucleotides: TGTGCCAGCAGCCAAGTGCCAGGGTGGGACACTGAAGCTTTCTTT. Its translation is CASSQVPGWDTEAFF.

This sequence joins TRBV6-6 and TRBJ2-7; unclear D gene. V gave up 6 bases and J gave up 4 bases, with 7 bases separating them. This CDR3 has 11 amino acids. Looked up from germline, CDR1 is MNHNY and CDR2 is SVGAGI (reference sequence). Here the CDR3 reads CASSPQYEQYF. For the CDR3, the DNA is TGTGCCAGCAGCCCCCAGTACGAGCAGTACTTC.